The source of this T cell receptor beta chain is a study of T cell responses to AZD1222 COVID-19 vaccine. Regarding this clone: Its antigen is unidentified.

This CDR3 is built from 16 residues. V was clipped by 5 bases and J by 7 bases, with 20 bases between them. Per germline, CDR1 KGHSH and CDR2 LQKENI. The method was immunoSEQ multiplex PCR; TCRdb's version includes in-frame clones alone and lacks a portion of them. The data show 250,000 to 300,000 clones, with 90% to 95% seen just once and around 0.57% held by the top ten. Findings and limits, study-wide: Repertoires in all cases were sampled only once the peak T cell response had passed. The reported proportion of spike-specific TCRs targeting unmutated variant regions was nearly half. Females outnumbered males among donors, who were mostly white British; clonal diversity was possibly underestimated. Two AZD1222 doses significantly raised spike-specific TCR breadth and depth over controls.

This specimen was peripheral blood, taken 28 days after the second AZD1222 dose. V is TRBV18 and J is TRBJ2-2, with D possibly being TRBD1 (6 bases). The sequence was obtained from an adult who received the AZD1222 COVID-19 vaccine. This CDR3 reads CASSASAPGAGGELFF. As DNA, the CDR3 is TGTGCCAGCTCAGCAAGCGCACCAGGGGCAGGCGGGGAGCTGTTTTTT. Full variable domain (remainder filled in from reference TRBV18 and TRBJ2-2): NAGVMQNPRHLVRRRGQEARLRCSPMKGHSHVYWYRQLPEEGLKFMVYLQKENIIDESGMPKERFSAEFPKEGPSILRIQQVVRGDSAAYFCASSASAPGAGGELFFGEGSRLTVL.